This entry lists 26 T cell receptor beta chains sequenced from one sample in a study of early T cells in non-severe SARS-CoV-2 infection (TCRdb year 2021). Libraries were made using 5' RACE. Instrument on record: NextSeq 500. TCRdb reprocessing: public reads trimmed at Q25 with fastp, clones called with MiXCR, in-frame beta chains kept. Duplicate CDR3 protein sequences are folded into a single record with the most common DNA and genes. The table for this sample lists some 48,000 distinct CDR3 sequences; about 4.1% of them were counted only once. Of the sample, about 6% falls within the top ten clones. The source material was whole blood. The receptors shown here come from an adult who was a healthcare worker with PCR-confirmed SARS-CoV-2 infection or an uninfected control (not recorded which).

This clonotype was observed many times. The V gene is TRBV7-8, the J gene TRBJ2-3; D unclear. V lost 5 bases and J 5 bases, leaving 11 bases between the germline ends. This CDR3 region has 13 residues. The germline CDR1 and CDR2 sequences are SGHVS and FQNEAQ. CDR3: CASSAERVDTQYF. CDR3 nucleotide sequence: TGTGCCAGCAGCGCGGAAAGGGTAGATACGCAGTATTTT.

Many counts were recorded for this clonotype. This sequence joins TRBV5-8 and TRBJ2-3; D remains ambiguous. The CDR3 is 16 residues long. The V and J ends lost 0 bases and 0 bases respectively, with 11 bases between them. Germline V gene lookup returns CDR1 SGHTS and CDR2 YDEGEE. The CDR3 region has the DNA TGTGCCAGCAGCTTGGGAGTCCCGGTTAGCACAGATACGCAGTATTTT. Protein product: CASSLGVPVSTDTQYF.

This clonotype was found many times. The gene calls are TRBV2 and TRBJ2-7, with D maybe TRBD1 (5 bases). The CDR3 is made up of 12 amino acids. V lost 2 bases, J lost 3 bases, and 5 bases lay in between. The V gene's germline CDR1 is SNHLY and CDR2 FYNNEI. CDR3 DNA: TGTGCCAGCAGTGAAAGGGGCTACGAGCAGTACTTC. Translating gives CASSERGYEQYF.

J is TRBJ2-7 and V is TRBV27, with a weak D call TRBD1 (6 bases). This CDR3 contains 15 residues. Per germline, CDR1 MNHEY and CDR2 SMNVEV (reference sequence). Trimming took off 0 bases at V and 2 bases at J, with 11 bases between the two ends. The CDR3 coding sequence is TGTGCCAGCAGTTTATCGTCAGGGGCAGCCTACGAGCAGTACTTC. Protein sequence: CASSLSSGAAYEQYF.

This clonotype was found a few times. The chain carries TRBV7-9 and TRBJ2-7; weak D call: TRBD1 (5 bases). The CDR3 has 14 residues. Trimming took 1 base from V and 2 from J, leaving 9 bases between them. Per the germline V gene, CDR1 is SEHNR and CDR2 is FQNEAQ (reference sequence). The CDR3 bases are TGTGCCAGCAGCTTAGGACAGAGTACCTACGAGCAGTACTTC. Protein product: CASSLGQSTYEQYF. Full variable domain (rest looked up from reference TRBV7-9 and TRBJ2-7): DTGVSQNPRHKITKRGQNVTFRCDPISEHNRLYWYRQTLGQGPEFLTYFQNEAQLEKSRLLSDRFSAERPKGSFSTLEIQRTEQGDSAMYLCASSLGQSTYEQYFGPGTRLTVT.

This clonotype was seen repeatedly, ten times or more. The chain uses TRBV11-2 and TRBJ2-3, with 10 bases identical to TRBD2. Losses at the gene ends were 4 bases for V and 8 bases for J; bases not matched to a gene: 9. Per germline, CDR1 SGHAT and CDR2 FQNNGV. The CDR3 has 15 residues. CDR3 sequence reads: CASSSHGTSVPTQYF. In DNA, the CDR3 is TGTGCCAGCAGCTCCCACGGGACTAGCGTACCTACGCAGTATTTT.

At least ten counts were recorded for this clonotype. The chain has TRBV7-2 and TRBJ1-3, with unresolved D. The CDR3 totals 16 residues. The germline V gene encodes CDR1 SGHTA and CDR2 FQGNSA. Deletions cut 0 bases from V and 0 bases from J, with 9 bases between. The CDR3 reads CASSLAAIHSGNTIYF. Here the CDR3 DNA reads TGTGCCAGCAGCTTAGCGGCCATCCACTCTGGAAACACCATATATTTT.

This clonotype was seen at least ten times. V gene TRBV10-2 combines with J gene TRBJ2-2; no firm D call. Germline lookup yields CDR1 WSHSY and CDR2 SAAADI. This CDR3 region has 14 residues. The V and J ends lost 3 bases and 0 bases respectively, with 5 bases between them. CDR3 in amino acids: CASSDTANTGELFF. CDR3 DNA: TGCGCCAGCAGTGATACAGCGAACACCGGGGAGCTGTTTTTT.

This clonotype was found many times. V usage is TRBV7-9 and J usage is TRBJ1-1; the match to TRBD1 covers 7 bases. The V gene end was trimmed by 4 bases and the J gene end by 0 bases; junction bases not matched to a gene: 5. Germline values: CDR1 SEHNR, CDR2 FQNEAQ (reference sequence). The CDR3 contains 15 residues. CDR3 nucleotide sequence: TGTGCCAGCAGCTCCCCGACAGGGATGAACACTGAAGCTTTCTTT. It specifies CASSSPTGMNTEAFF.

The table lists this clonotype with many counts. The chain joins TRBV18 to TRBJ1-2; the D gene is possibly TRBD1 (6 bases). Germline V gives CDR1 KGHSH, CDR2 LQKENI. V lost 6 bases and J lost 3, with 11 bases in between. The CDR3 runs 13 residues. The CDR3 reads CASSEGEYYGYTF. In DNA form, the CDR3 reads TGTGCCAGCTCGGAGGGGGAATACTATGGCTACACCTTC. The whole variable domain, remainder taken from reference TRBV18 and TRBJ1-2, is NAGVMQNPRHLVRRRGQEARLRCSPMKGHSHVYWYRQLPEEGLKFMVYLQKENIIDESGMPKERFSAEFPKEGPSILRIQQVVRGDSAAYFCASSEGEYYGYTFGSGTRLTVV.

At least ten counts were recorded for this clonotype. This chain links TRBV11-3 with TRBJ1-1; D is unclear. The V and J ends lost 5 bases and 0 bases respectively, with 7 bases between them. Germline V gene sequence: CDR1 SGHNT, CDR2 YENEEA. This CDR3 spans 13 amino acids. The CDR3 region is CASSTALNTEAFF. In nucleotides, the CDR3 is TGTGCCAGCAGCACTGCACTGAACACTGAAGCTTTCTTT.

In its sample, this clonotype was seen many times. The gene calls are TRBV2 and TRBJ2-3, with 11 bases aligning to TRBD2. Germline V CDR1 and CDR2: SNHLY, FYNNEI. The CDR3 contains 20 residues. V trimming: 2 bases; J trimming: 2 bases; junction bases outside the gene matches: 15. This CDR3 is CASSEPLGLSGGANTDTQYF. DNA of the CDR3: TGTGCCAGCAGTGAACCGCTCGGCCTTAGCGGGGGGGCAAACACAGATACGCAGTATTTT.

This clonotype has a count of ten or more. The chain combines TRBV11-3 with TRBJ2-1; TRBD1 or TRBD2 may be the D gene (5 bases each). Per the germline V gene, CDR1 is SGHNT and CDR2 is YENEEA. V was pared by 3 bases and J by 0 bases, with 9 bases between. CDR3 length: 15 amino acids. The CDR3 loop reads CASSLAGSSYNEQFF. CDR3 nucleotides: TGTGCCAGCAGCTTGGCAGGGAGCTCCTACAATGAGCAGTTCTTC.

This clonotype came up many times. DNA of the CDR3: TGCGCCAGCAGCCCGGCCCCCCTAGCGGGAGGCGCCGGGGGTAATGAGCAGTTCTTC. Translating it yields CASSPAPLAGGAGGNEQFF. This chain uses TRBV5-1 with TRBJ2-1; 11 bases agree with TRBD2. The CDR3 totals 19 residues. J lost 7 bases, V lost 4 bases, and 19 bases had no gene match. Germline assignment: CDR1 SGHRS and CDR2 YFSETQ.

In this sample, this clonotype turned up many times. The chain recombines TRBV18 with TRBJ1-5; 7 bases line up with TRBD1. CDR3 length: 15 residues. The J segment lost 0 bases and the V segment lost 5 bases, leaving 4 bases of the junction unmatched. Germline assignment: CDR1 KGHSH and CDR2 LQKENI. DNA of the CDR3: TGTGCCAGCTCAAGGGGACAGAATAGCAATCAGCCCCAGCATTTT. Its protein product is CASSRGQNSNQPQHF.

At least ten counts were recorded for this clonotype. The chain combines TRBV11-2 with TRBJ2-1; D uncertain. The germline V and J ends were trimmed by 5 bases and 13 bases, with 21 bases remaining between them. The CDR3 sequence is 14 residues long. Germline V CDR1 and CDR2: SGHAT, FQNNGV. For the CDR3, the DNA is TGTGCCAGCAGCGCCCCTTGGGCAAGCTTAGAACAGTTCTTC. The encoded protein is CASSAPWASLEQFF.

Only a few counts were recorded for this clonotype. The CDR3 here is CASTTPGQLYGYTF. The CDR3 DNA follows: TGTGCCAGTACCACGCCCGGGCAGCTCTATGGCTACACCTTC. The chain carries TRBV19 and TRBJ1-2; D not certain. The CDR3 contains 14 residues. In germline, CDR1 is LNHDA, CDR2 SQIVND (reference sequence). V gave up 7 bases and J gave up 4 bases, with 16 bases separating them.

This clonotype was seen at least ten times. The chain is built from TRBV6-5 and TRBJ2-3, with 8 bases fitting TRBD2. The ends lost 0 bases at V and 2 bases at J; junction bases unmatched: 4. Germline V lookup: CDR1 MNHEY, CDR2 SVGAGI. This CDR3 comprises 16 residues. The DNA of the CDR3 is TGTGCCAGCAGTTACTCGGCGGGGGGAATCACAGATACGCAGTATTTT. Residues: CASSYSAGGITDTQYF.

This clonotype has at least ten counts. The CDR3 is CSAREQSPTTSSGNTIYF. CDR3 DNA sequence: TGCAGTGCTAGAGAACAGTCTCCCACCACAAGCTCTGGAAACACCATATATTTT. The V call is TRBV20-1, the J call TRBJ1-3; unclear D gene. The V end lost 0 bases, the J end lost 0 bases, and 18 bases lay between the germline ends. The CDR3 has 18 residues. Germline CDR1 is DFQATT and CDR2 is SNEGSKA (reference sequence).

The chain carries TRBV10-1 and TRBJ2-1; 7 nucleotides agree with TRBD2. The CDR3 consists of 19 residues. CDR1 and CDR2 (germline): WNHNN, SYGVQD (reference sequence). After removal of 0 bases from V and 7 bases from J, the junction contained 18 bases not matched to a gene. In nucleotides, the CDR3 is TGCGCCAGCAGTGAGTCGCGGTTAACTAGAAGCGGGGACTTTAATGAGCAGTTCTTC. This codes for CASSESRLTRSGDFNEQFF.

This clonotype was detected only a few times. The chain uses TRBV18 and TRBJ2-1; tentative D call: TRBD2 (5 bases). Trimming took 4 bases from V and 2 from J, leaving 12 bases between them. Germline lookup yields CDR1 KGHSH and CDR2 LQKENI. The CDR3 contains 15 residues. CDR3 nucleotide sequence: TGTGCCAGCTCACTAACGGACGGGACCTACAATGAGCAGTTCTTC. Translating gives CASSLTDGTYNEQFF.

The sample holds many counts of this clonotype. The chain recombines TRBV7-9 with TRBJ1-2, with D unresolved. Germline lookup yields CDR1 SEHNR and CDR2 FQNEAQ (reference sequence). Trimming removed 10 bases from V and 8 bases from J, with 26 bases in between. The CDR3 runs 15 residues. CDR3 sequence (DNA): TGTGCCACCTCCGGACGGCGAATTCTGACTATGGGCTACACCTTC. This sequence encodes CATSGRRILTMGYTF.

In this sample, this clonotype turned up many times. V is TRBV5-4 and J is TRBJ2-7, with D unresolved. The germline CDR1 and CDR2 sequences are SGHNT and YYREEE (reference sequence). V was pared by 5 bases and J by 1 base, with 7 bases between. The CDR3 covers 12 residues. The CDR3 spells CASSHDSYEQYF. The CDR3 DNA sequence: TGTGCCAGCAGTCACGATTCCTACGAGCAGTACTTC.

This clonotype was recorded many times. The J gene is TRBJ2-1, the V gene TRBV7-9; tentative D call: TRBD2 (5 bases). Germline V gene lookup returns CDR1 SEHNR and CDR2 FQNEAQ (reference sequence). The V end was cut by 5 bases, the J end by 8 bases, with 19 bases between. This CDR3 contains 15 residues. The CDR3 is CASSLPVGVEDEQFF. Here the CDR3 DNA reads TGTGCCAGCAGCCTACCGGTCGGGGTGGAAGATGAGCAGTTCTTC.

This clonotype was seen many times. The chain carries TRBV7-9 and TRBJ2-1; possible D gene TRBD2, 6 bases. The V end was cut by 1 base, the J end by 10 bases, with 17 bases between. Germline V gene lookup returns CDR1 SEHNR and CDR2 FQNEAQ (reference sequence). The CDR3 has 15 residues. The CDR3 nucleotides read TGTGCCAGCAGCTTAGACGGGGGATCCCCCCGGGAGCAGTTCTTC. Translation: CASSLDGGSPREQFF.

This clonotype came up a few times. The chain employs TRBV9 and TRBJ2-1; D is tentatively TRBD1 or TRBD2 (5 bases each). The germline V and J ends were trimmed by 3 bases and 3 bases, with 13 bases remaining between them. This CDR3 is built from 15 residues. Germline-derived CDR1 and CDR2 are SGDLS and YYNGEE. This chain's CDR3 is CASSAGTAGYNEQFF. The CDR3 DNA is TGTGCCAGCAGCGCTGGGACGGCCGGCTACAATGAGCAGTTCTTC.